This T cell receptor (beta chain) is drawn from a study of cytomegalovirus exposure and HLA in healthy donors. Study observations and caveats: Many donors shared some public TCRs, even though most TCR sequences were rare. Common viral pathogens were later found to be apparently linked to several of the most significant clusters. One later analysis reportedly identified an Asian-associated ancestry cluster that showed fewer N-insertions than the approximately 710-donor mean.

Though probably carrying unrecorded immune exposures, donors were nominally healthy at sampling. Trimming took 4 bases from V and 4 from J, leaving 10 bases between them. Germline CDR1 GTSNPN, CDR2 SVGIG (reference sequence). The CDR3 sequence is 12 residues long. Primers included in the PCR were 60 Vbeta and 13 Jbeta primers. Repertoires were generated with immunoSEQ multiplex PCR, while TCRdb's copy carries only in-frame clones and drops some. Of about 120,000 clones listed, 80% are singletons. With regard to this clone: Its antigen is not known.

Sequencing input: PBMCs. This chain joins TRBV30 and TRBJ1-1; no clear D. This TCR derives from a man under 40 in good health and CMV-seronegative. The CDR3 sequence is CAWNNLVTEAFF. CDR3 coding DNA: TGTGCCTGGAATAATTTAGTCACTGAAGCTTTCTTT.